These 6 T cell receptor beta chains were all obtained from the same sample, sequenced in a study of response to subunit inactivated influenza vaccine. TCRdb used MiXCR to reprocess the RT-PCR reads, holding one entry per CDR3 protein. The sample holds 400,000 to 550,000 distinct CDR3 sequences, about 25% seen once. The specimen was CD4+ T cells sorted from PBMCs, collected roughly 5 days after vaccination. These receptors were obtained from a man between 45 and 60 years old who received an inactivated influenza vaccine.

This clonotype was counted between two and nine times. This chain's CDR3 is CSVESWTGGRETQYF. CDR3 nucleotide sequence: TGCAGCGTTGAAAGTTGGACAGGAGGACGAGAGACCCAGTACTTC. The chain carries TRBV29-1 and TRBJ2-5, with TRBD1 matching over 7 bases. V lost 2 bases and J lost 4; bases outside the gene matches: 10. The CDR3 loop spans 15 amino acids. CDR1 and CDR2 (germline): SQVTM, ANQGSEA.

The V gene is TRBV20-1, the J gene TRBJ2-2; 8 nucleotides match TRBD2. The CDR3 extends over 14 amino acids. Per germline, CDR1 DFQATT and CDR2 SNEGSKA (reference sequence). V shed 4 bases and J 3 bases; nucleotides not matched to a gene: 4. In DNA, the CDR3 is TGCAGTGCTAAGACTAGCGTTTACACCGGGGAGCTGTTTTTT. Translated: CSAKTSVYTGELFF.

The chain combines TRBV4-2 with TRBJ2-3; D is undetermined. Germline CDR1 is LGHNA and CDR2 is YNFKEQ. V lost 6 bases and J lost 0, with 13 bases in between. CDR3 size: 15 residues. CDR3 region: CASSLDSLSTDTQYF. In nucleotides, the CDR3 is TGTGCCAGCAGTCTAGACTCTCTCAGCACAGATACGCAGTATTTT.

This chain links TRBV20-1 with TRBJ2-3, with 15 bases aligning to TRBD2. Trimming at V came to 6 bases and at J to 6 bases, leaving 16 bases not matched to a gene. CDR1 and CDR2 (germline): DFQATT, SNEGSKA (reference sequence). CDR3 length: 18 residues. The CDR3 is CSAEKRPGLAGGRDTQYF. The CDR3 DNA is TGCAGTGCGGAAAAGCGGCCGGGACTAGCGGGAGGCCGGGATACGCAGTATTTT.

The chain carries TRBV27 and TRBJ2-7; 9 positions match TRBD2. The CDR3 is 16 residues long. The germline CDR1 and CDR2 sequences are MNHEY and SMNVEV (reference sequence). V trimming: 4 bases; J trimming: 0 bases; junction bases outside the gene matches: 7. CDR3 DNA: TGTGCCAGCAGTTATAGGGCTAGCGGGAACTCCTACGAGCAGTACTTC. Amino acid sequence: CASSYRASGNSYEQYF.

This clonotype has more than one count but fewer than ten. The chain couples TRBV15 to TRBJ2-1, with 7 bases identical to TRBD2. Trimming took 3 bases from V and 3 from J; bases not matched to a gene: 11. The CDR3 is 17 residues long. CDR1 and CDR2 from the germline V gene are LNHNV and YYDKDF (reference sequence). The CDR3 nucleotides read TGTGCCACCAGCAGGAACGCTCCTAGCGGCTACTACAATGAGCAGTTCTTC. Protein: CATSRNAPSGYYNEQFF.